This paragraph covers one TCR beta chain sequence. The antigen remains undetermined. This record comes from a study of tumour-infiltrating T cells in Burkitt lymphoma. Study overall: All epidemiological Burkitt lymphoma subtypes were represented in the cohort. General observations from the study: Several public clonotypes were shared across many Burkitt lymphoma patients.

V dropped 0 bases and J dropped 7 bases, with 13 bases sitting between them. The CDR3 covers 14 residues. Germline V gene data show CDR1 as SGHRS and CDR2 as YFSETQ. TCRdb keeps only in-frame clones here, not all; method: immunoSEQ multiplex PCR. The data contain tens of thousands of clones, 31% of them seen just once; the ten biggest clones take up over 2.5%. Source material: tumor tissue. The receptor was isolated from a human donor with Burkitt lymphoma. The chain recombines TRBV5-1 with TRBJ1-2, with D maybe TRBD1 (5 bases). The CDR3 sequence is CASSLAGTAFGYTF. CDR3 coding DNA: TGCGCCAGCAGCTTGGCCGGGACGGCCTTTGGCTACACCTTC.